This T cell receptor (beta chain) was identified during a study of CD8+ T cells in alopecia areata. The germline CDR1 and CDR2 sequences are MDHEN and SYDVKM. The CDR3 contains 15 residues. Trimming took off 6 bases at V and 0 bases at J, with 12 bases between the two ends. Treatment described: oral pan-JAK inhibitor, 5-10 mg twice daily. Whole-study findings and limits: Tofacitinib significantly decreased scalp clonality and expanded CD8+ clones among top 100.

As for this clone: Its specificity is not known.

RNA was extracted and reverse transcribed into cDNA as the sequencing template. The data were produced by immunoSEQ multiplex PCR, yet TCRdb's version contains in-frame clones alone and is incomplete. The table includes 80,000 or so clones, 66% detected once. This receptor was identified in a human donor with alopecia areata. The sample here was CD8+ T cells sorted from blood, taken at week 24, from a patient treated with tofacitinib. The J gene is TRBJ2-1, the V gene TRBV28; D may be TRBD2 (5 bases). This chain's CDR3 is CASSIGESSYNEQFF. The CDR3 DNA is TGTGCCAGCAGCATTGGGGAGAGCTCCTACAATGAGCAGTTCTTC.